The text below deals with one TCR beta chain. Antigen unknown. Germline V gives CDR1 SNHLY, CDR2 FYNNEI. V gave up 10 bases and J gave up 3 bases, with 18 bases separating them. CDR3 length: 14 amino acids. The data were obtained in a study of cytotoxic CD8 clonotypes in ibrutinib-treated CLL. Whole-study context: For this cohort, patients were about a dozen relapsed/refractory and approximately 14 treatment-naive, while some 18 were IGHV unmutated.

Sequencing used immunoSEQ multiplex PCR; TCRdb keeps in-frame clones, though not all of them. The sample carries about 310,000 clones, just under 80% recorded once. Study results and limitations: Public clonotypes showed up rarely, and on treatment they shrank or held steady.

This chain joins TRBV2 and TRBJ2-5; D ambiguous. The sequencing used PBMCs, collected before ibrutinib treatment. This TCR was sampled from a human donor with chronic lymphocytic leukemia. The CDR3 sequence: CATPGSRREETQYF. The CDR3 DNA sequence: TGTGCCACCCCCGGATCAAGACGGGAAGAGACCCAGTACTTC.